This TCR beta chain was identified in a study of preoperative IRX-2 immunotherapy in early breast cancer. Treatment denoted: preoperative locoregional IRX-2 cytokine immunotherapy. This phase Ib study tested locoregional IRX-2 cytokine immunotherapy given before surgery. This clone has just one count. Measured with immunoSEQ multiplex PCR; TCRdb has only the in-frame clones, and not every one. Of 1,500 to 2,000 clones listed, more than 65% are singletons. This CDR3 comprises 16 residues. Germline-derived CDR1 and CDR2 are LNHDA and SQIVND (reference sequence). Trimming shortened V by 5 bases and J by 5 bases, and 20 bases separated the two germline ends.

The sequence derives from a human donor with breast cancer. This chain joins TRBV19 and TRBJ2-3; possible D gene TRBD1, 5 bases. Sequencing was performed on tumor tissue, taken after IRX-2 immunotherapy. CDR3 nucleotide sequence: TGTGCCAGTAGTCTCAGTCGCTGGGGCCGCCAAGATACGCAGTATTTT. The encoded protein is CASSLSRWGRQDTQYF. Based on the CDR3 plus reference TRBV19 and TRBJ2-3, the full variable domain is DGGITQSPKYLFRKEGQNVTLSCEQNLNHDAMYWYRQDPGQGLRLIYYSQIVNDFQKGDIAEGYSVSREKKESFPLTVTSAQKNPTAFYLCASSLSRWGRQDTQYFGPGTRLTVL.